The 5 T cell receptor beta chains below all came from one sample that was sequenced in a study of spatial heterogeneity in lung cancer. As for time point: sample taken at primary tumor resection. The sequenced material consisted of unsorted whole RNA from tumor, nontumor lung or frozen PBMC. TCRdb re-called the 5' RACE reads with MiXCR, one entry per CDR3 protein. The repertoire includes about 24,000 distinct CDR3 sequences, about 3.3% of them detected once, and under 35% sits in the top ten. The sequencing used PBMCs, collected at surgery. The receptors were sampled from a female donor with early-stage non-small cell lung cancer.

This clonotype was detected ten times or more. The rearrangement links TRBV7-8 to TRBJ2-7; possible D gene TRBD2, 5 bases. The CDR3 sequence is 11 residues long. V lost 5 bases and J 7 bases, leaving 9 bases between the germline ends. Germline lookup yields CDR1 SGHVS and CDR2 FQNEAQ. CDR3 sequence: CASSPGGEQYF. The CDR3 DNA reads as TGTGCCAGCAGCCCCGGAGGAGAGCAGTACTTC.

This clonotype was seen many times. The chain links TRBV11-1 to TRBJ2-7; TRBD2 is a possible D gene (5 bases). The germline gives CDR1 SGHAT, CDR2 FQDESV (reference sequence). Trimming removed 3 bases from V and 3 bases from J, with 12 bases in between. This CDR3 is built from 14 residues. As DNA, the CDR3 is TGTGCCAGCAGCTTGAATCGGGGATTCTACGAGCAGTACTTC. Its protein is CASSLNRGFYEQYF. Filled out from reference TRBV11-1 and TRBJ2-7, the complete variable domain reads EAEVAQSPRYKITEKSQAVAFWCDPISGHATLYWYRQILGQGPELLVQFQDESVVDDSQLPKDRFSAERLKGVDSTLKIQPAELGDSAMYLCASSLNRGFYEQYFGPGTRLTVT.

As concerns this clonotype: Possible read error: a much larger clone is one base away. This CDR3 fails to terminate in the conserved phenylalanine or tryptophan, so it likely reflects a read error. This chain uses TRBV30 with TRBJ2-3, with 10 bases identical to TRBD2. The V gene end was trimmed by 1 base and the J gene end by 1 base; junction bases not matched to a gene: 2. Germline loops: CDR1 GTSNPN, CDR2 SVGIG (reference sequence). This CDR3 has 15 residues. CDR3 residues: CAWSELAGRTDTQYY. The CDR3 nucleotides read TGTGCCTGGAGTGAACTAGCGGGACGCACAGATACGCAGTATTAT.

This clonotype was picked up a small number of times. The CDR3 DNA is TGTGCCAGCTCACCTTGGGACGACTCCTACGAGCAGTACTTC. This encodes CASSPWDDSYEQYF. The chain recombines TRBV18 with TRBJ2-7, with D possibly being TRBD1 or TRBD2 (5 bases each). V lost 3 bases and J lost 0, with 9 bases in between. Germline V lookup: CDR1 KGHSH, CDR2 LQKENI. The CDR3 is made up of 14 amino acids.

This clonotype was recorded a few times. The chain recombines TRBV20-1 with TRBJ1-1; 10 positions agree with TRBD1. From germline, CDR1 is DFQATT and CDR2 SNEGSKA (reference sequence). The CDR3 contains 15 residues. Losses at the gene ends were 6 bases for V and 4 bases for J; bases not matched to a gene: 11. Here the CDR3 DNA reads TGCAGTGCCCGCCCGACAGGGGGCGGGAGCACTGAAGCTTTCTTT. This encodes CSARPTGGGSTEAFF.